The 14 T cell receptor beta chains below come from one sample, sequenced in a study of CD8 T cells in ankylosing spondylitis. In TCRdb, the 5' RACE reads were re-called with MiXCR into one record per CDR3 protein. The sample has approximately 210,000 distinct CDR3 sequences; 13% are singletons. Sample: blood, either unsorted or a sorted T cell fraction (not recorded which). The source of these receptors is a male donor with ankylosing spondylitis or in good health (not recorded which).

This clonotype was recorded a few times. The CDR3 loop reads CASSQEPGSNEKLFF. CDR3 in DNA: TGCGCCAGCAGCCAAGAGCCGGGGTCTAATGAAAAACTGTTTTTT. The V and J genes are TRBV4-1 and TRBJ1-4, with D unclear. Germline V gene data show CDR1 as MGHRA and CDR2 as YSYEKL. Between the trimmed V and J ends, which lost 0 bases and 3 bases, there was a span of 8 bases. CDR3 length: 15 amino acids.

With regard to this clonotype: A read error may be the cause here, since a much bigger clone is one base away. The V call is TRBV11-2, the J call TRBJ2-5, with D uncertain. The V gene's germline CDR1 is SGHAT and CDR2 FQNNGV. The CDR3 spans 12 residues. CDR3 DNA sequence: TGTGCCAGCACCTTAGCTGGGGAGACCCAGTACTTC. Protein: CASTLAGETQYF.

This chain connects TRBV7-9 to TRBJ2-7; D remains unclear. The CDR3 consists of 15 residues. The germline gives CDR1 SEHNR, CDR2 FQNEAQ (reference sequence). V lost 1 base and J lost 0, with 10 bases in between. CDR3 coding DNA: TGTGCCAGCAGCTTAGTCGACTTAGGCTCCTACGAGCAGTACTTC. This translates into CASSLVDLGSYEQYF.

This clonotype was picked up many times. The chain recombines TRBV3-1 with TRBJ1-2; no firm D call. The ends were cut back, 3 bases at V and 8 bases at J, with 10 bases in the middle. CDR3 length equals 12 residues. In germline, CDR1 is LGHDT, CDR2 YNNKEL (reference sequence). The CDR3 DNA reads TGTGCCAGCAGCCACTCCGGGCTGGGCTACACCTTC. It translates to CASSHSGLGYTF.

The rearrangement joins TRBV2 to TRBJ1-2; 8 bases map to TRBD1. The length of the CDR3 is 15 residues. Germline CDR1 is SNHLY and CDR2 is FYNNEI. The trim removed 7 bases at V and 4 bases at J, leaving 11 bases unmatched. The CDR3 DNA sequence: TGTGCCAGCATCCTCGGACAGGGTATGGGCTATGGCTACACCTTC. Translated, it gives CASILGQGMGYGYTF.

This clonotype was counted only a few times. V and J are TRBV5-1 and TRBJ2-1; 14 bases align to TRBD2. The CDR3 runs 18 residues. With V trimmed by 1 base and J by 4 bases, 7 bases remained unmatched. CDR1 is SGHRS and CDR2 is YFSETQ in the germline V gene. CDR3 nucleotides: TGCGCCAGCAGCTTGACCCCGGGACTAGCGGGAGTGTACAATGAGCAGTTCTTC. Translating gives CASSLTPGLAGVYNEQFF.

The DNA of the CDR3 is TGTGCCAGTAGCCCCGGGAGGGGGAGCTCCTACGAGCAGTACTTC. It yields the protein CASSPGRGSSYEQYF. V is TRBV19 and J is TRBJ2-7; 8 bases agree with TRBD2. The V gene end was trimmed by 6 bases and the J gene end by 0 bases; junction bases not matched to a gene: 7. CDR1 LNHDA and CDR2 SQIVND come from the germline V gene (reference sequence). The CDR3 has 15 amino acids.

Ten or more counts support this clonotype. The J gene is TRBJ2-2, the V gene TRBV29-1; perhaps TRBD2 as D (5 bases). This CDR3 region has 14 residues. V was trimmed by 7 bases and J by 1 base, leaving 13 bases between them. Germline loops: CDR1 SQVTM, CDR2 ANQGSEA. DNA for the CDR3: TGCAGCGCTAACGGACTGCTGAACACCGGGGAGCTGTTTTTT. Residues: CSANGLLNTGELFF.

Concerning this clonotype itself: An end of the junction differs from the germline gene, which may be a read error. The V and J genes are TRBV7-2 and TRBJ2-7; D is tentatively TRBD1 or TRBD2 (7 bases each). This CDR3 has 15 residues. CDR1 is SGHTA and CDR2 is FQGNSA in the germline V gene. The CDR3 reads CAGSWQGGETYEQYF. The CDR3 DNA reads TGTGCCGGCAGCTGGCAGGGGGGGGAAACCTACGAGCAGTACTTC.

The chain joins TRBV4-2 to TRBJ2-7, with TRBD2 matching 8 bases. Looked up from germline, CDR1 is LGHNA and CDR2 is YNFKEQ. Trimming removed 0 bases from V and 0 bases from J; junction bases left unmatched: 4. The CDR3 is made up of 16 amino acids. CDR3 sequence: CASSQDSSGGSYEQYF. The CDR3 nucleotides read TGTGCCAGCAGCCAAGATTCCAGCGGGGGCTCCTACGAGCAGTACTTC.

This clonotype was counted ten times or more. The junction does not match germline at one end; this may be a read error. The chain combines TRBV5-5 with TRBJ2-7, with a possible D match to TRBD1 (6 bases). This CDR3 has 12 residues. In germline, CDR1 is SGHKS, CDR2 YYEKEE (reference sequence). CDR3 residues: CASSLEQGASMF. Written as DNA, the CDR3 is TGTGCCAGCAGCTTGGAACAGGGAGCATCCATGTTC.

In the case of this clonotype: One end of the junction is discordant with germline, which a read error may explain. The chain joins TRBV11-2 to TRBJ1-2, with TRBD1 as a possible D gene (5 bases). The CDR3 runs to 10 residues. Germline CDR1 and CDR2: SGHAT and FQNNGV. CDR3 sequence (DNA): TGTGCCAGCAGCTTAGAGGACGGGGGTTTC. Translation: CASSLEDGGF.

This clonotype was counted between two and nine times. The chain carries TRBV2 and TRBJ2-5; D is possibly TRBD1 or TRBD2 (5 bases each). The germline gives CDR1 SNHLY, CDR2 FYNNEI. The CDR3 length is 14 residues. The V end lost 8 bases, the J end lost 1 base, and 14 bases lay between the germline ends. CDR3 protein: CASEGLSLQETQYF. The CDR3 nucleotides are TGTGCCAGCGAGGGGCTCTCCCTCCAAGAGACCCAGTACTTC.

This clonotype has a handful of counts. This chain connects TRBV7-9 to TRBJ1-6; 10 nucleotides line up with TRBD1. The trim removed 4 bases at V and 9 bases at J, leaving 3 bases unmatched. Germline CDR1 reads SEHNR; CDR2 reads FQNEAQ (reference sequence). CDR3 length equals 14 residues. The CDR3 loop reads CASSSGQGISPLHF. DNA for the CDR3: TGTGCCAGCAGCTCGGGACAGGGGATTTCACCCCTCCACTTT.